These 9 T cell receptor beta chains originate from one sample sequenced in a study of T cells in Graves' hyperthyroidism and ophthalmopathy. The source material, RNA transcripts, was used to amplify TCR beta CDR3 regions. TCR CDR3 regions were first amplified by RT-PCR with HTBI primers. TCRdb itself ran the multiplex PCR reads through MiXCR, one entry per CDR3 protein. The sample shows about 600,000 distinct CDR3 sequences, about a sixth of them seen only once. The sequencing input was blood. These receptors originate from a woman in her thirties or forties with Graves' ophthalmopathy.

As regards this clonotype: It may be a read error: a sequence one base away is much more abundant. This chain uses TRBV7-3 with TRBJ2-2, with D tentatively TRBD2 (6 bases). Per the germline V gene, CDR1 is SGHTA and CDR2 is FQGTGA. The CDR3 has 16 residues. The DNA for the CDR3 is TGTGCCAGCAGCCCCCGGGGGACTTTCAACACCGGGGAGCCGTTTTTT. It translates to CASSPRGTFNTGEPFF.

There are many counts of this clonotype. The chain joins TRBV15 to TRBJ2-3; 11 positions agree with TRBD2. The length of the CDR3 is 16 residues. Germline lookup yields CDR1 LNHNV and CDR2 YYDKDF (reference sequence). With V trimmed by 0 bases and J by 2 bases, 1 base remained unmatched. The CDR3 protein is CATSRETSGITDTQYF. Written as DNA, the CDR3 is TGTGCCACCAGCAGAGAGACTAGCGGGATCACAGATACGCAGTATTTT.

This clonotype came up many times. The chain links TRBV5-1 to TRBJ1-1; D possibly corresponds to TRBD1 (5 bases). In germline, CDR1 is SGHRS, CDR2 YFSETQ. The CDR3 sequence is 14 residues long. The ends were cut back, 1 base at V and 5 bases at J, with 12 bases in the middle. The CDR3 loop is CASSLLRGLTEAFF. The CDR3 DNA follows: TGCGCCAGCAGCTTGTTACGGGGCTTGACTGAAGCTTTCTTT.

This clonotype appeared many times. The chain uses TRBV5-1 and TRBJ2-1; tentatively, D is TRBD1 or TRBD2 (5 bases each). Germline CDR1 reads SGHRS; CDR2 reads YFSETQ. The CDR3 is 17 amino acids. Deletions cut 0 bases from V and 0 bases from J, with 13 bases between. The CDR3: CASSLEAAGSSYNEQFF. The CDR3 DNA sequence: TGCGCCAGCAGCTTGGAGGCGGCAGGGAGCTCCTACAATGAGCAGTTCTTC.

This clonotype was counted at least ten times. V gene TRBV30 combines with J gene TRBJ2-1; D gene uncertain. Germline V gene data show CDR1 as GTSNPN and CDR2 as SVGIG (reference sequence). With 1 base removed from V and 1 base from J, the gap between germline ends came to 8 bases. The CDR3 extends over 14 amino acids. The CDR3 spells CAWSGRFSYNEQFF. The CDR3 DNA reads TGTGCCTGGAGTGGTAGGTTTTCCTACAATGAGCAGTTCTTC.

This clonotype was seen repeatedly, ten times or more. The chain employs TRBV7-8 and TRBJ2-7; 8 bases fit TRBD2. V was clipped by 0 bases and J by 6 bases; unmatched bases: 10. Germline CDR1 is SGHVS and CDR2 is FQNEAQ. The CDR3 sequence is 16 residues long. The CDR3 region is CASSLALIGRASEQYF. In DNA, the CDR3 is TGTGCCAGCAGCTTAGCCTTAATCGGGAGGGCGAGCGAGCAGTACTTC.

This clonotype is a singleton in its sample. The chain couples TRBV20-1 to TRBJ1-4; 7 positions match TRBD1. The CDR3 spans 17 residues. Per the germline V gene, CDR1 is DFQATT and CDR2 is SNEGSKA (reference sequence). V gave up 0 bases and J gave up 3 bases; unmatched junction bases: 10. CDR3: CSARDNLGQEANEKLFF. In DNA form, the CDR3 reads TGCAGTGCTAGAGATAACCTCGGACAGGAGGCTAATGAAAAACTGTTTTTT.

V is TRBV6-1 and J is TRBJ2-2, with 10 bases identical to TRBD2. Germline-derived CDR1 and CDR2 are MNHNS and SASEGT. Losses at the gene ends were 7 bases for V and 2 bases for J; bases not matched to a gene: 7. This CDR3 spans 16 amino acids. The CDR3 region is CASKKGLAPNTGELFF. The CDR3 DNA sequence: TGTGCCAGCAAAAAGGGACTAGCGCCAAACACCGGGGAGCTGTTTTTT.

This clonotype was counted only a few times. The chain links TRBV6-2 or TRBV6-3 to TRBJ1-5; TRBD1 agrees at 7 bases. The CDR3 length is 13 residues. Looked up from germline, CDR1 is MNHEY and CDR2 is SVGEGT. Trimming removed 7 bases from V and 2 bases from J; junction bases left unmatched: 2. The CDR3 is CASNDRGNQPQHF. DNA of the CDR3: TGTGCCAGCAACGACAGGGGCAATCAGCCCCAGCATTTT.